This T cell receptor beta chain was sequenced in a study of technical replicates of blood from a handful of donors. Some clones are missing from TCRdb's copy, which holds only in-frame ones; the method was immunoSEQ multiplex PCR. The sample lists fewer than 90,000 clones, 94% seen once, with more than 0.2% in the top ten. Germline CDR1 MNHNS, CDR2 SASEGT. The CDR3 length is 15 residues. V shed 6 bases and J shed 0 bases, with 11 bases lying between them. This sequence originates from a human donor in good health. Sequenced input: T cells isolated from PBMCs. V and J are TRBV6-1 and TRBJ2-2; D not resolved. The CDR3 coding sequence is TGTGCCAGCAGCCGGAGTCGGACGAACACCGGGGAGCTGTTTTTT. This gives the protein CASSRSRTNTGELFF.